The 28 T cell receptor beta chains below all came from one sample that was sequenced in a study of T cell repertoires in cytomegalovirus infection. Antigen specificity for these receptors is unknown. TCRdb itself ran the reads through MiXCR, one entry per CDR3 protein. Of about 830,000 distinct CDR3 sequences in the sample, over 25% were seen once. The material was cultured CD8+ T cells from PBMCs, obtained from culture after CMV antigen stimulation. These receptors were taken from a human donor in good health (CMV status not recorded). Some clones in this sample may be carry-over from other donors' samples.

Comment on this clonotype: The germline gene is not matched at one end of the junction; a read error may be the cause. This chain connects TRBV5-1 to TRBJ1-1; D not certain. Per germline, CDR1 SGHRS and CDR2 YFSETQ. CDR3 length: 15 amino acids. Written as DNA, the CDR3 is TGCGCCAGCAACTTGTATACAGATATGAACACTGAAGCTTTCTTT. Its translation is CASNLYTDMNTEAFF.

The chain employs TRBV7-8 and TRBJ2-2; D is unclear. Germline CDR1 reads SGHVS; CDR2 reads FQNEAQ. This CDR3 contains 11 residues. V gave up 11 bases and J gave up 6 bases, with 10 bases separating them. In DNA form, the CDR3 reads TGTGCCCAACCGGACGCCGGGGAGCTGTTTTTT. Its protein is CAQPDAGELFF.

This clonotype occurred a few times. The chain is built from TRBV6-1 and TRBJ1-2; D not certain. The V gene lost 5 bases and the J gene lost 4 bases, with 20 bases spanning the gap. Germline CDR1 and CDR2: MNHNS and SASEGT. CDR3 size: 16 residues. In nucleotides, the CDR3 is TGTGCCAGCAGTCCCCGCCAGCCACGAGGGCCCTATGGCTACACCTTC. Translating gives CASSPRQPRGPYGYTF.

This clonotype has more than one count but fewer than ten. The V gene is TRBV7-8, the J gene TRBJ2-2; tentative D call: TRBD2 (6 bases). CDR3 length: 14 residues. Germline loops: CDR1 SGHVS, CDR2 FQNEAQ. V shed 11 bases and J shed 4 bases, with 17 bases lying between them. DNA for the CDR3: TGTGCCGGGGTAAAGTGGGGAGGCACCGGGGAGCTGTTTTTT. Protein: CAGVKWGGTGELFF.

The V and J genes are TRBV3-1 and TRBJ2-3, with D perhaps being TRBD1 or TRBD2 (6 bases each). The CDR3 totals 15 residues. Germline assignment: CDR1 LGHDT and CDR2 YNNKEL (reference sequence). The ends were cut back, 5 bases at V and 3 bases at J, with 15 bases in the middle. The CDR3 DNA reads TGTGCCAGCAGCGAAAGAGGAGGGGGAACAGATACGCAGTATTTT. Residues: CASSERGGGTDTQYF.

At least ten counts were recorded for this clonotype. This chain connects TRBV7-9 to TRBJ1-2, with unresolved D. Germline CDR1 and CDR2: SEHNR and FQNEAQ (reference sequence). The CDR3 is made up of 15 amino acids. The V end lost 1 base, the J end lost 5 bases, and 14 bases lay between the germline ends. The CDR3 DNA follows: TGTGCCAGCAGCTTAGAGGGAACTGGACGGTATGGCTACACCTTC. Its translation: CASSLEGTGRYGYTF.

This clonotype has ten or more counts. The chain couples TRBV7-9 to TRBJ2-1, with TRBD2 matching 12 bases. The ends lost 4 bases at V and 6 bases at J; junction bases unmatched: 4. The CDR3 has 15 residues. Germline values: CDR1 SEHNR, CDR2 FQNEAQ (reference sequence). CDR3 in amino acids: CASSSTSGGSNEQFF. CDR3 coding DNA: TGTGCCAGCAGCTCTACTAGCGGGGGGTCCAATGAGCAGTTCTTC.

Only a few counts were recorded for this clonotype. This chain connects TRBV14 to TRBJ2-2; 8 positions agree with TRBD2. The V gene's germline CDR1 is SGHDN and CDR2 FVKESK. CDR3 length: 12 residues. After removal of 10 bases from V and 8 bases from J, the junction contained 6 bases not matched to a gene. The CDR3 reads CAILADDGELFF. CDR3 nucleotide sequence: TGTGCCATACTAGCGGATGATGGGGAGCTGTTTTTT.

Comments on this clonotype: This clone may be a read error of a much larger clone one base away. This sequence joins TRBV7-6 and TRBJ1-3; 7 bases match TRBD1. Germline CDR1 and CDR2: SGHVS and FNYEAQ. CDR3 length: 18 amino acids. The CDR3 region is CAGSLAVTGAFSGNTIYF. The CDR3 DNA follows: TGTGCCGGCAGCCTAGCAGTTACAGGGGCTTTCTCTGGAAACACCATATATTTT. The full variable domain, its missing parts supplied by reference TRBV7-6 and TRBJ1-3, is GAGVSQSPRYKVTKRGQDVALRCDPISGHVSLYWYRQALGQGPEFLTYFNYEAQQDKSGLPNDRFSAERPEGSISTLTIQRTEQRDSAMYRCAGSLAVTGAFSGNTIYFGEGSWLTVV.

This clonotype appeared many times. This sequence joins TRBV7-8 and TRBJ1-2; D is possibly TRBD1 (5 bases). Deletions cut 1 base from V and 3 bases from J, with 12 bases between. Germline CDR1 reads SGHVS; CDR2 reads FQNEAQ. The CDR3 has 15 amino acids. CDR3 sequence (DNA): TGTGCCAGCAGCTTAGGGGGGGGTAATGACTATGGCTACACCTTC. It is translated as CASSLGGGNDYGYTF.

This clonotype came up a few times. The V call is TRBV7-9, the J call TRBJ2-3; TRBD1 aligns across 11 bases. V shed 4 bases, J shed 3 bases, and the junction held 6 bases outside the gene matches. The germline V gene encodes CDR1 SEHNR and CDR2 FQNEAQ (reference sequence). This CDR3 is built from 16 residues. In DNA form, the CDR3 reads TGTGCCAGCAGCTCAGGACAGGGGGCGGGAACAGATACGCAGTATTTT. Its protein product is CASSSGQGAGTDTQYF.

This clonotype was picked up a small number of times. This sequence joins TRBV4-1 and TRBJ2-3, with a tentative D call TRBD2 (5 bases). CDR3 size: 16 residues. Trimming shortened V by 0 bases and J by 3 bases, and 13 bases separated the two germline ends. Germline loops: CDR1 MGHRA, CDR2 YSYEKL. DNA of the CDR3: TGCGCCAGCAGCCAAGACGTTGGAGGTATGACAGATACGCAGTATTTT. It codes for CASSQDVGGMTDTQYF.

This clonotype came up a few times. The chain carries TRBV5-1 and TRBJ2-5; 9 nucleotides line up with TRBD2. The CDR3 spans 13 residues. V trimming: 4 bases; J trimming: 6 bases; junction bases outside the gene matches: 4. The germline CDR1 and CDR2 sequences are SGHRS and YFSETQ. CDR3 protein: CASSVTSGQTQYF. In DNA, the CDR3 is TGCGCCAGCAGCGTGACTAGCGGCCAGACCCAGTACTTC.

The rearrangement joins TRBV29-1 to TRBJ2-5, with a weak D call TRBD2 (6 bases). CDR1 is SQVTM, CDR2 ANQGSEA, per germline. This CDR3 is 12 amino acids long. V dropped 7 bases and J dropped 4 bases, with 13 bases sitting between them. The CDR3 spells CSGTTEGETQYF. The CDR3 DNA sequence: TGCAGCGGGACTACCGAGGGAGAGACCCAGTACTTC.

This clonotype was seen a few times. This sequence joins TRBV19 and TRBJ2-1, with D hard to call. The CDR3 is made up of 11 amino acids. Trimming left V 8 bases short and J 4 bases short, with 6 bases between. Germline-derived CDR1 and CDR2 are LNHDA and SQIVND (reference sequence). CDR3 nucleotides: TGTGCCAGTGCAGGTTACAATGAGCAGTTCTTC. It codes for CASAGYNEQFF.

This clonotype has at least ten counts. The chain couples TRBV5-1 to TRBJ1-4; no clear D. CDR1 is SGHRS and CDR2 is YFSETQ in the germline V gene. The CDR3 loop spans 12 amino acids. The germline V and J ends were trimmed by 5 bases and 12 bases, with 14 bases remaining between them. The CDR3 DNA reads TGCGCCAGCAGAGGAACGGGCGGGGAACTGTTTTTT. It is translated as CASRGTGGELFF.

A few counts support this clonotype. This chain joins TRBV6-5 and TRBJ1-5; the D is unclear. The CDR3 consists of 13 residues. Germline V CDR1 and CDR2: MNHEY, SVGAGI. Trimming took 0 bases from V and 6 from J, leaving 6 bases between them. This CDR3 is CASSYSSGQPQHF. The CDR3 DNA reads TGTGCCAGCAGTTACTCGTCCGGTCAGCCCCAGCATTTT.

This clonotype turned up a few times. The chain links TRBV10-2 to TRBJ2-3, with 7 bases identical to TRBD2. The germline CDR1 and CDR2 sequences are WSHSY and SAAADI. V trimming: 6 bases; J trimming: 2 bases; junction bases outside the gene matches: 5. The CDR3 is 14 residues long. CDR3 loop: CASRGDYATDTQYF. The CDR3 coding sequence is TGCGCCAGCAGAGGGGACTACGCCACAGATACGCAGTATTTT.

The chain combines TRBV11-2 with TRBJ2-3, with 7 bases matching TRBD1. After removal of 5 bases from V and 2 bases from J, the junction contained 7 bases not matched to a gene. Germline CDR1 reads SGHAT; CDR2 reads FQNNGV. The CDR3 is 15 residues long. CDR3 amino acids: CASSPGTENTDTQYF. CDR3 nucleotides: TGTGCCAGCAGCCCCGGGACAGAAAACACAGATACGCAGTATTTT.

V usage is TRBV7-8 and J usage is TRBJ1-1; D might be TRBD1 (5 bases). Germline V gene data show CDR1 as SGHVS and CDR2 as FQNEAQ. V dropped 0 bases and J dropped 4 bases, with 9 bases sitting between them. The CDR3 extends over 14 amino acids. CDR3 DNA: TGTGCCAGCAGCTTAGCCCAGGGTCGCACTGAAGCTTTCTTT. It yields the protein CASSLAQGRTEAFF.

V is TRBV7-8 and J is TRBJ2-7; D gene unclear. The V and J ends lost 1 base and 5 bases respectively, with 12 bases between them. The CDR3 totals 14 residues. Looked up from germline, CDR1 is SGHVS and CDR2 is FQNEAQ. In DNA form, the CDR3 reads TGTGCCAGCAGCTTAGAGGGTACTCACAACGAGCAGTACTTC. The encoded protein is CASSLEGTHNEQYF.

The V call is TRBV27, the J call TRBJ2-7; D remains unclear. This CDR3 has 15 residues. The germline V gene has CDR1 MNHEY and CDR2 SMNVEV (reference sequence). Trimming removed 3 bases at V and 5 bases at J, with 17 bases between. The CDR3 coding sequence is TGTGCCAGCAGTTTCGGGCCGACCCAGGCCGACGAGCAGTACTTC. It specifies CASSFGPTQADEQYF.

The genes are TRBV9 and TRBJ1-1; 8 bases map to TRBD1. The length of the CDR3 is 15 residues. Per the germline V gene, CDR1 is SGDLS and CDR2 is YYNGEE. After removal of 4 bases from V and 1 base from J, the junction contained 6 bases not matched to a gene. CDR3 sequence reads: CASSNNGQGNTEAFF. CDR3 sequence (DNA): TGTGCCAGCAGCAACAACGGACAGGGGAACACTGAAGCTTTCTTT.

In its sample, this clonotype was seen a few times. The V call is TRBV7-9, the J call TRBJ2-3; TRBD2 matches at 14 bases. Trimming cost V 7 bases and J 3 bases; bases outside gene matches: 15. Germline lookup yields CDR1 SEHNR and CDR2 FQNEAQ (reference sequence). This CDR3 is built from 19 residues. This chain's CDR3 is CASIGGTSGGPAVTDTQYF. The CDR3 region has the DNA TGTGCCAGCATCGGAGGGACTAGCGGGGGCCCCGCGGTAACAGATACGCAGTATTTT.

In this sample, this clonotype turned up many times. The J gene is TRBJ2-3, the V gene TRBV7-6; tentative D call: TRBD2 (5 bases). Trimming left V 4 bases short and J 1 base short, with 6 bases between. The CDR3 totals 13 residues. The germline CDR1 and CDR2 sequences are SGHVS and FNYEAQ. The CDR3 nucleotides are TGTGCCAGCAGCTACGGGGGCACAGATACGCAGTATTTT. Its translation: CASSYGGTDTQYF.

This clonotype was found many times. This chain joins TRBV7-2 and TRBJ2-3, with 16 nucleotides matching TRBD2. This CDR3 spans 18 amino acids. Germline assignment: CDR1 SGHTA and CDR2 FQGNSA. Unmatched junction bases numbered 5, after V lost 5 bases and J lost 0 bases. CDR3 sequence: CASSRGTSGGASTDTQYF. CDR3 DNA: TGTGCCAGCAGCAGAGGGACTAGCGGGGGGGCCAGCACAGATACGCAGTATTTT.

This clonotype was counted a few times. The chain links TRBV6-5 to TRBJ2-1; D call uncertain. The CDR3 has 11 amino acids. V lost 9 bases to trimming and J lost 4 bases, with 7 bases between them. Germline CDR1 MNHEY, CDR2 SVGAGI. This chain's CDR3 is CASNYYNEQFF. The CDR3 bases are TGTGCCAGTAATTATTACAATGAGCAGTTCTTC.

On this clonotype itself: A read error may explain this, as a much larger clone is one base away. V usage is TRBV7-8 and J usage is TRBJ1-5, with D perhaps TRBD1 (6 bases). CDR3 length: 16 residues. CDR1 is SGHVS, CDR2 FQNEAQ, per germline. In DNA, the CDR3 is TGTACCAGCAGCTTAGGGGGGCAGGGTCCAAATCAGCCCCAGCATTTT. Its translation: CTSSLGGQGPNQPQHF.